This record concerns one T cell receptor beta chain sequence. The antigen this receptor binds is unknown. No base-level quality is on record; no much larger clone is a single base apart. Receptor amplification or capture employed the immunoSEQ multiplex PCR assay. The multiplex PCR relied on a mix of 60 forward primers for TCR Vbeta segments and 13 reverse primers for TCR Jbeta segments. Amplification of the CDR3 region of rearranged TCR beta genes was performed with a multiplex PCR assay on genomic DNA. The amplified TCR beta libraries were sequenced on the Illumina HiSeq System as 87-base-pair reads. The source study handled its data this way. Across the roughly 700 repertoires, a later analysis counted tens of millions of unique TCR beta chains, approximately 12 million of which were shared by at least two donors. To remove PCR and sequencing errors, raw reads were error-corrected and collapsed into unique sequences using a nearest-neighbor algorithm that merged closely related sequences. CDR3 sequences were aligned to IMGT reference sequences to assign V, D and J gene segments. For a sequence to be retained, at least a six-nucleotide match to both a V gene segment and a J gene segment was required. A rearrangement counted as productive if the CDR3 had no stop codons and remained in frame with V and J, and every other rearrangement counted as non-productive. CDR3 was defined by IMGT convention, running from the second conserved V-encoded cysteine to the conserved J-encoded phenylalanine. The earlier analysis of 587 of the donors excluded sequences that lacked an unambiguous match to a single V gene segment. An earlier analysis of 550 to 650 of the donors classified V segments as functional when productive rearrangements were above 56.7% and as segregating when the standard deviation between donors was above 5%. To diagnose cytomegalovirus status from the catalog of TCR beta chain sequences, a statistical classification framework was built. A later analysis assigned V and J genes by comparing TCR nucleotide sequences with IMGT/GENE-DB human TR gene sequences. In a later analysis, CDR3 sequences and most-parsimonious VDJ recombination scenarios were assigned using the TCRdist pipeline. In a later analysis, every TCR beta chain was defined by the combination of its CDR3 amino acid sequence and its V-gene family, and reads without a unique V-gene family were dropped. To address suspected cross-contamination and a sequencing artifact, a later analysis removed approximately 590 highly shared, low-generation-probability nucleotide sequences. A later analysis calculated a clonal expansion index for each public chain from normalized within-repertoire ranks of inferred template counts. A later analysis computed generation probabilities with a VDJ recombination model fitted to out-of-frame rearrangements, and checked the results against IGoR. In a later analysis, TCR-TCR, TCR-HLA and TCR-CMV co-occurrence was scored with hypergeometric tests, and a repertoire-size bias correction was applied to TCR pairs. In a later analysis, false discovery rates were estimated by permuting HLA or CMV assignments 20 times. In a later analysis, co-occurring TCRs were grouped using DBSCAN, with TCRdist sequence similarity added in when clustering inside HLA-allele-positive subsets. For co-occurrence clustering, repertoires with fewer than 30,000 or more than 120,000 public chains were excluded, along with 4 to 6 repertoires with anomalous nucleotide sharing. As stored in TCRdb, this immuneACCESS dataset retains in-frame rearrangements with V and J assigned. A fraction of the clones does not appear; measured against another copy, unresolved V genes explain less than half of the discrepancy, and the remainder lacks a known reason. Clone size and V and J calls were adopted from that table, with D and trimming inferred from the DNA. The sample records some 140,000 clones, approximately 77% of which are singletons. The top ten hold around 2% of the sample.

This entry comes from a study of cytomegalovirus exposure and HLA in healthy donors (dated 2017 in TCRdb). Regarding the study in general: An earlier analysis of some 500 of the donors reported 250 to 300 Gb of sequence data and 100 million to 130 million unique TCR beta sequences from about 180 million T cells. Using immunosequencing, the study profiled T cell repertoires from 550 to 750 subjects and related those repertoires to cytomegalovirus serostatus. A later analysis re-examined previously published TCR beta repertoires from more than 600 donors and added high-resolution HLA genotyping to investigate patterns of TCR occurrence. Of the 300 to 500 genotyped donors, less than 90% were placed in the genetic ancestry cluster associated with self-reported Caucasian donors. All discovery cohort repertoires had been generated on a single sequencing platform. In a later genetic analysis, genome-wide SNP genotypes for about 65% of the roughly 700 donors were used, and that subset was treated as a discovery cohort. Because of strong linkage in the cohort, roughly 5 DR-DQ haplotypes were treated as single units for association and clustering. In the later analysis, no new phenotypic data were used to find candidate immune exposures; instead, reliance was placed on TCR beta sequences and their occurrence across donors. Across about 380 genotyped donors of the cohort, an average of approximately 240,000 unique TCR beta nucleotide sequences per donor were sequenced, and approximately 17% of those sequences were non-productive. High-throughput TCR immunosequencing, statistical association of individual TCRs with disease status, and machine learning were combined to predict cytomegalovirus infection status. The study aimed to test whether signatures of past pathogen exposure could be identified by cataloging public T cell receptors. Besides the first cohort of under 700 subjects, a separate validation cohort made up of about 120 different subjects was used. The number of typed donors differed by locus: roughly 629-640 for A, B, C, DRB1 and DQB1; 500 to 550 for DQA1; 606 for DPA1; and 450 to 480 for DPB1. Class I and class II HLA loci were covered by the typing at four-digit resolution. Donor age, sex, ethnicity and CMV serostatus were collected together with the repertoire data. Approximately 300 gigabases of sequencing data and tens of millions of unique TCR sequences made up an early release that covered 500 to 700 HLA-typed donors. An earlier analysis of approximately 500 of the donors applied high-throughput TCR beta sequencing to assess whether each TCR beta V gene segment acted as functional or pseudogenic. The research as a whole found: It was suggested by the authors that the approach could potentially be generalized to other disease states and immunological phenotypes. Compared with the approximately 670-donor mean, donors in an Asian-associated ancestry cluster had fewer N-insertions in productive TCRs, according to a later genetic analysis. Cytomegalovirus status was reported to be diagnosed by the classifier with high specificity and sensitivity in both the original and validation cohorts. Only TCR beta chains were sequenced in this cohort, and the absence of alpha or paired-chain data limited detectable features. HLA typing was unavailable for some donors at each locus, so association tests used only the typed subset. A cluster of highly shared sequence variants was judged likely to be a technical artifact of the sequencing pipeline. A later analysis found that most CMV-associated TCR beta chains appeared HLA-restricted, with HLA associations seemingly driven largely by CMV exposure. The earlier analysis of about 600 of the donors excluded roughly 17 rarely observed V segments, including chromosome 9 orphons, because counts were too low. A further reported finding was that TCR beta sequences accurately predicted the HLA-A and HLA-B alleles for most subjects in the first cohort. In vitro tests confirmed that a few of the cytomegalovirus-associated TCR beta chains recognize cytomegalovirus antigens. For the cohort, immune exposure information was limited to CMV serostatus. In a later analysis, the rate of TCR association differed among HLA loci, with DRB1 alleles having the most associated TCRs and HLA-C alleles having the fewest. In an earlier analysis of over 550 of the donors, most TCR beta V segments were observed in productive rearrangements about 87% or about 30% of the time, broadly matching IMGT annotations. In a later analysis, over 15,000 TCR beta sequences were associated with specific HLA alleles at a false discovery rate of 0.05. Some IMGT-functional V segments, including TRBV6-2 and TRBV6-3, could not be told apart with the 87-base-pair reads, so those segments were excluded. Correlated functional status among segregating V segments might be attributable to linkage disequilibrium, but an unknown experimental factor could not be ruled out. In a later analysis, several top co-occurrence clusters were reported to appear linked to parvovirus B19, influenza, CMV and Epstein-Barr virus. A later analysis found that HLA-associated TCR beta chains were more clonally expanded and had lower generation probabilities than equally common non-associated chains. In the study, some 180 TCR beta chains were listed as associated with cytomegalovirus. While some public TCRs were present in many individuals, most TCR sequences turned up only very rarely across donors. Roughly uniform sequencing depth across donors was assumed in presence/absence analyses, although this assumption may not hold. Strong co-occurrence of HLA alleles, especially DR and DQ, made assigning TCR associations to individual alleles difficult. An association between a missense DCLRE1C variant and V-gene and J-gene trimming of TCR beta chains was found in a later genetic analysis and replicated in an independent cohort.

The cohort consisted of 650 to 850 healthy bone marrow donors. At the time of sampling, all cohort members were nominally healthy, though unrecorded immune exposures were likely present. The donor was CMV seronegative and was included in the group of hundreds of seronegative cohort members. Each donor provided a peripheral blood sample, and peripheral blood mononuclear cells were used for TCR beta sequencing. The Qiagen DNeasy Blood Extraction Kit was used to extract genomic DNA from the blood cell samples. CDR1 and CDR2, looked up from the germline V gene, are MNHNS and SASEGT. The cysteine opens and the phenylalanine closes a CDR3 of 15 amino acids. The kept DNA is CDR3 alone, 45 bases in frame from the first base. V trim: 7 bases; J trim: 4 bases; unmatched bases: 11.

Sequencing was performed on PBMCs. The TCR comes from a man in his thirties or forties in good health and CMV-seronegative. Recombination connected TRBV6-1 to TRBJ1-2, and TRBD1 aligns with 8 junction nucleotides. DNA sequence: TGTGCCAGCACCTCGGGGACAGGTACTATCTATGGCTACACCTTC. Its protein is CASTSGTGTIYGYTF.